The entry below describes one T cell receptor beta chain. This sample was included in a study of blood T cell repertoires in COVID-19. Overall study: The analysed material was cDNA or gDNA that came from T cells, B-cell-depleted T cells, or PBMCs.

The CDR3 is made up of 15 amino acids. The germline CDR1 and CDR2 sequences are MGHRA and YSYEKL. The V and J ends lost 4 bases and 8 bases respectively, with 15 bases between them. Original methodology: Amplified reference gene primers provided the basis for estimating nucleated cell counts. TCRdb's copy holds only in-frame clones and misses some; the assay was immunoSEQ multiplex PCR. V and J calls and clone size come straight from that table; D and trimming were deduced from the DNA. The repertoire has 150,000 to 200,000 clones, more than 75% of them found once; the top ten carry roughly a sixth. Participants were aged about 18 to 90 years, lived in roughly 25 US areas, and enrolled virtually.

The sequencing sample was made of PBMCs or T cells enriched from blood (not recorded which). This TCR was recovered from a woman aged 50 to 65 with acute COVID-19. V is TRBV4-1 and J is TRBJ1-6; TRBD1 might be the D (5 bases). Here the CDR3 DNA reads TGCGCCAGCAGCCCCACCCCCCAGGGCGATTCACCCCTCCACTTT. Protein product: CASSPTPQGDSPLHF.